A selection of T cell receptor beta chains follows, all from one sample in a study of blood T cell repertoires in COVID-19. Using immunoSEQ multiplex PCR, the repertoire was profiled, and TCRdb retains in-frame clones only, with some absent. The sample records some 130,000 clones, roughly 80% being singletons. Sequencing was performed on peripheral blood. These receptors were collected from a man aged 65-85 years with acute or convalescent COVID-19. The CDR3 runs from the conserved cysteine through the conserved F or W. D genes are given only for firm matches. Size is omitted from some rows. Given values are once, few, many or a class for expanded clones.

NA | 12 | NA | TRBJ1-1 | TRBV3-1/TRBV3-2 | TGTGCCAGCAGCCAAGGGTCAACTTTAGCTTTCTTT | CASSQGSTLAFF
NA | 15 | NA | TRBJ2-7 | TRBV7-2 | TGTGCCAGCAGCTTAGCTGACATTTCCTCCTACGAGCAGTACTTC | CASSLADISSYEQYF
TRBD2 | 15 | NA | TRBJ2-2 | TRBV2 | TGTGCCAGCAGTGTTCATTGGGGAGGGGCCGGGGAGCTGTTTTTT | CASSVHWGGAGELFF
NA | 16 | NA | TRBJ2-3 | TRBV15 | TGTGCCACCAGCAGAGATTCCACAGGCTTCACAGATACGCAGTATTTT | CATSRDSTGFTDTQYF
TRBD2 | 17 | NA | TRBJ2-1 | TRBV19 | TGTGCCAGTAGTGATCCTGGGCTAGCGGGCTCCTACAATGAGCAGTTCTTC | CASSDPGLAGSYNEQFF
TRBD2 | 16 | NA | TRBJ2-3 | TRBV5-1 | TGCGCCAGCAGAGCCGCCGGGACTAGGAGCACAGATACGCAGTATTTT | CASRAAGTRSTDTQYF
NA | 18 | NA | TRBJ1-5 | TRBV28 | TGTGCCAGCAGTTCACCCGCCGTCGGGACGGGGGGCAATCAGCCCCAGCATTTT | CASSSPAVGTGGNQPQHF
NA | 15 | few | TRBJ2-2 | TRBV12-5 | TGTGCTAGTGGTTTGGCCCTCCCCAGAACCGGGGAGCTGTTTTTT | CASGLALPRTGELFF
TRBD1 | 20 | few | TRBJ2-7 | TRBV5-1 | TGCGCCAGCAGCTTGGCAACCCGGGACAGTACCACCTACTTCTCCTACGAGCAGTACTTC | CASSLATRDSTTYFSYEQYF
NA | 16 | NA | TRBJ1-2 | TRBV4-1 | TGCGCCAGCAGCCAAGATTATAGACAGACCCGGAGTGGCTACACCTTC | CASSQDYRQTRSGYTF
NA | 12 | NA | TRBJ1-2 | TRBV12-3/TRBV12-4 | TGTGCCAGCAGTATCAGGGTTGGTGGCTACACCTTC | CASSIRVGGYTF
NA | 12 | NA | TRBJ1-2 | TRBV10-3 | TGTGCCATCAGTTCGGGGTCTCGCGGCTACACCTTC | CAISSGSRGYTF
TRBD1 | 14 | NA | TRBJ1-1 | TRBV19 | TGTGCCAGTAGTCCGGACAGGGAGAACACTGAAGCTTTCTTT | CASSPDRENTEAFF
NA | 15 | NA | TRBJ1-1 | TRBV11-2 | TGTGCCAGCAGCTTAATAGGGCCGCAGGGAACTGAAGCTTTCTTT | CASSLIGPQGTEAFF
NA | 15 | once | TRBJ2-7 | TRBV18 | TGTGCCAGCTCACGAACCCCGGACTCGGGCTACGAGCAGTACTTC | CASSRTPDSGYEQYF
TRBD1 | 19 | NA | TRBJ1-5 | TRBV7-8 | TGTGCCAGCAGCTCTGACAGGGGGCAATTTGGGTATAGCAATCAGCCCCAGCATTTT | CASSSDRGQFGYSNQPQHF
TRBD1 | 15 | NA | TRBJ1-1 | TRBV5-1 | TGCGCCAGCAGCCCGGGACAGGGTGGGAACACTGAAGCTTTCTTT | CASSPGQGGNTEAFF
NA | 15 | NA | TRBJ1-2 | TRBV4-2 | TGTGCCAGCAGCCAAGATTCACAGGGCCGCTATGGCTACACCTTC | CASSQDSQGRYGYTF
NA | 12 | NA | TRBJ1-1 | TRBV27 | TGTGCCAGCAGTTCAACAGGGATAGAAGCTTTCTTT | CASSSTGIEAFF
TRBD1 | 15 | NA | TRBJ1-4 | TRBV30 | TGTGCCTGGAGTTTCGGACAGGTCCTTAATGAAAAACTGTTTTTT | CAWSFGQVLNEKLFF
NA | 14 | NA | TRBJ1-6 | TRBV30 | TGTGCCTGGAGTGCGGGATCGGGTAATTCACCCCTCCACTTT | CAWSAGSGNSPLHF
TRBD1 | 12 | few | TRBJ1-2 | TRBV10-3 | TGTGCCATCAGAGCGACAGGGGGTGACTACACCTTC | CAIRATGGDYTF
NA | 17 | NA | TRBJ1-3 | TRBV3-1/TRBV3-2 | TGTGCCAGCAGCCAAGCTTGGGGCCCCTTAAGGGGAAACACCATATATTTT | CASSQAWGPLRGNTIYF
TRBD1 | 16 | NA | TRBJ1-1 | TRBV9 | TGTGCCAGCAGCGCTGCAGGGGGTGCGATGAACACTGAAGCTTTCTTT | CASSAAGGAMNTEAFF
NA | 14 | NA | TRBJ1-2 | TRBV5-1 | TGCGCCAGCAGCTTGGCCCCAGGGGTAGGTGGCTACACCTTC | CASSLAPGVGGYTF
TRBD2 | 13 | NA | TRBJ2-1 | TRBV3-1/TRBV3-2 | TGTGCCAGCAGCCAAGTGTCAGCGGGGGAGCAGTTCTTC | CASSQVSAGEQFF
TRBD2 | 18 | NA | TRBJ2-3 | TRBV29-1 | TGCAGCGTTGAGGGCCTCATAGCGGGGGGAAAACGTCCAGATACGCAGTATTTT | CSVEGLIAGGKRPDTQYF